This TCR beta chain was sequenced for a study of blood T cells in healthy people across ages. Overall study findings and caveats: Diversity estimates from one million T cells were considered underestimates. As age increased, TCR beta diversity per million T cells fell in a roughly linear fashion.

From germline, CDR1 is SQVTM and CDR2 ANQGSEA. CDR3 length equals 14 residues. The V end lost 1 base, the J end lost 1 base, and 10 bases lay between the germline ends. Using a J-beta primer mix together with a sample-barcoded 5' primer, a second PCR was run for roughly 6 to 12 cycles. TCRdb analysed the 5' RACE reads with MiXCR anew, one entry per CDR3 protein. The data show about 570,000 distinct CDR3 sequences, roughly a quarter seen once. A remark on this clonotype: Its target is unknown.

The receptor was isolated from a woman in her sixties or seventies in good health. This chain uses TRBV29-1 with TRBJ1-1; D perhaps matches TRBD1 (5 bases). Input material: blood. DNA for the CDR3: TGCAGCGTTGAAGCGTCCGACAGGAACACTGAAGCTTTCTTT. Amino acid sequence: CSVEASDRNTEAFF. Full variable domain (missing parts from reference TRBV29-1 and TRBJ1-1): SAVISQKPSRDICQRGTSLTIQCQVDSQVTMMFWYRQQPGQSLTLIATANQGSEATYESGFVIDKFPISRPNLTFSTLTVSNMSPEDSSIYLCSVEASDRNTEAFFGQGTRLTVV.